The clone carrying this T cell receptor (beta chain) turned up a few times. This record belongs to a study of blood T cells in healthy people across ages. There are 11 residues in the CDR3. The germline gives CDR1 DFQATT, CDR2 SNEGSKA (reference sequence). Then a second PCR, running roughly 6 to 12 cycles, was carried out with a sample-barcoded 5' primer and a J-beta primer mix. MiXCR, applied by TCRdb to the 5' RACE reads, yields one record per CDR3 protein. The sample lists about 1 million distinct CDR3 sequences, under 30% occurring once. This sample also appeared in a second study, on T cells of mothers and their children.

The TCR comes from a girl aged 2 to 9 in good health. The chain joins TRBV20-1 to TRBJ2-5, with 7 bases aligning to TRBD2. The assigned J gene may be wrong: the sequence end matches TRBJ2-1 better. The specimen sequenced was blood. CDR3 in amino acids: CSASLAAEQFF. The CDR3 DNA follows: TGCAGTGCAAGTCTAGCGGCAGAGCAGTTCTTC.